Reported below is one T cell receptor (beta chain). Its matching antigen is unknown. The junction and the germline gene differ at one end; a read error may be behind it. These donors were members of the roughly 120-subject validation cohort, a group separate from the approximately 670-subject first cohort. These data belong to a study of cytomegalovirus exposure and HLA in healthy donors. General study results and limits: Clusters of TCRs from the first cohort tended to co-occur in the 120 validation repertoires (as a later analysis found). With high specificity and sensitivity, the classifier reportedly diagnosed cytomegalovirus status.

The CDR3 is 15 amino acids. Germline CDR1 reads GTSNPN; CDR2 reads SVGIG (reference sequence). Here immunoSEQ multiplex PCR was the method, and the copy in TCRdb shows in-frame clones only, minus some. This sample has around 150,000 clones, with roughly nine tenths found just once. V usage is TRBV30 and J usage is TRBJ2-1; 9 bases are shared with TRBD2. The sequenced sample was PBMCs. This clonotype was obtained from a woman aged 25 to 39 in good health and CMV-seronegative. CDR3 nucleotides: TGTGCCTGGAGTGTTGGGACTAGCTCCAACAATGAGCAGTTCTTC. Protein product: CAWSVGTSSNNEQFF. The whole variable domain, remainder taken from reference TRBV30 and TRBJ2-1, is SQTIHQWPATLVQPVGSPLSLECTVEGTSNPNLYWYRQAAGRGLQLLFYSVGIGQISSEVPQNLSASRPQDRQFILSSKKLLLSDSGFYLCAWSVGTSSNNEQFFGPGTRLTVL.